This T cell receptor beta chain was sequenced during a study of blood T cell repertoires in COVID-19. Whole-study context: Both acute and convalescent COVID-19 samples were obtained from the United States, Italy and Spain. From T cells, B-cell-depleted T cells, or PBMCs came the material, which was cDNA or gDNA.

Profiled with immunoSEQ multiplex PCR; TCRdb holds only in-frame clones, not every one. This table has roughly 100,000 clones, over 80% appearing once. From germline, CDR1 is MDHEN and CDR2 SYDVKM. With 4 bases removed from V and 3 bases from J, the gap between germline ends came to 9 bases. CDR3 length: 13 residues. This TCR derives from a man in his 70s with active or convalescent COVID-19. Sequenced: peripheral blood. The gene calls are TRBV28 and TRBJ1-2; D is unresolved. CDR3 protein: CASSSPVDYGYTF. For the CDR3, the DNA is TGTGCCAGCAGTTCCCCGGTAGACTATGGCTACACCTTC.